Listed below are T cell receptor beta chains from one sample, sequenced in a study of glioma-infiltrating T cells. MiXCR was run by TCRdb on the multiplex PCR reads, yielding one entry per CDR3 protein. The sample gives roughly 4,600 distinct CDR3 sequences, under 30% of which show up once; 8.5% to 10% is in the top ten. The sample taken for sequencing was glioma tissue, nonneoplastic brain tissue, or PBMCs (not recorded which). Every receptor here comes from a human donor with low-grade glioma or glioblastoma, undergoing nonglioma brain surgery, or in good health (not recorded which). CDR3s include the opening cysteine and the closing phenylalanine or tryptophan. The D gene is left open where the match is weak. The size of a clone is reported for some rows only, either as once, few or many, or as a class for expanded clones.

CDR3,DNA,D,J,size,V
CASSERGGNTEAFF,TGTGCCAGCAGTGAGCGAGGGGGCAACACTGAAGCTTTCTTT,TRBD1,TRBJ1-1,medium-sized,TRBV2
CASSGGITFTGELFF,TGTGCCAGCTCTGGGGGGATAACCTTCACCGGGGAGCTGTTTTTT,.,TRBJ2-2,medium-sized,TRBV27
CASNKAGTDNEQFF,TGTGCCAGCAATAAGGCCGGGACTGACAATGAGCAGTTCTTC,.,TRBJ2-1,large,TRBV28
CASSPTVQETQYF,TGTGCCAGCTCACCGACAGTCCAAGAGACCCAGTACTTC,.,TRBJ2-5,many,TRBV18
CASSLWGTSGETQYF,TGTGCCAGCAGCTTATGGGGGACATCCGGAGAGACCCAGTACTTC,.,TRBJ2-5,.,TRBV28
CASSRSGRREETQYF,TGTGCCAGCAGTAGGTCAGGACGGCGGGAGGAGACCCAGTACTTC,TRBD2,TRBJ2-5,medium-sized,TRBV27
CSVTWRRIDTQYF,TGCAGCGTCACATGGCGGAGGATAGATACGCAGTATTTT,.,TRBJ2-3,few,TRBV29-1
CASSLRTDHTQYF,TGTGCCAGCAGTTTAAGGACAGACCATACGCAGTATTTT,.,TRBJ2-3,large,TRBV27
CASSMRDSANTEALF,TGTGCCAGTAGTATGAGGGACAGCGCGAACACTGAAGCTTTATTT,TRBD1,TRBJ1-1,once,TRBV19
CSARGDPGLAGPRYNEQFF,TGCAGTGCTAGAGGAGATCCGGGACTAGCGGGTCCTCGCTACAATGAGCAGTTCTTC,TRBD2,TRBJ2-1,medium-sized,TRBV20-1
CASSFGTPRSDEQFF,TGTGCCAGCAGTTTCGGGACTCCCCGGTCCGATGAGCAGTTCTTC,.,TRBJ2-1,medium-sized,TRBV12-3/TRBV12-4
CASSQDSLDRGKYF,TGTGCCAGCAGCCAAGATAGTTTGGACAGGGGCAAGTATTTT,TRBD1,TRBJ2-3,medium-sized,TRBV3-1
CASSLEPGGASETQYF,TGCGCCAGCAGCTTGGAACCCGGGGGGGCAAGTGAGACCCAGTACTTC,TRBD2,TRBJ2-5,.,TRBV5-1
CSTIGQGAGGYTF,TGCAGCACAATAGGCCAGGGAGCGGGGGGCTACACCTTC,.,TRBJ1-2,few,TRBV29-1
CASSVTRTGETQYF,TGTGCCAGCAGCGTTACTAGGACTGGGGAGACCCAGTACTTC,.,TRBJ2-5,medium-sized,TRBV6-2/TRBV6-3
CASSLELVDTQYF,TGTGCCAGCAGTTTAGAACTGGTGGATACGCAGTATTTT,.,TRBJ2-3,many,TRBV12-3/TRBV12-4
CASSTLDREGTDQPQHF,TGTGCCAGTAGTACCCTGGACAGGGAGGGGACCGATCAGCCCCAGCATTTT,TRBD1,TRBJ1-5,many,TRBV19
CASSRQGETGELFF,TGCGCCAGCAGCCGACAGGGGGAAACCGGGGAGCTGTTTTTT,TRBD1,TRBJ2-2,many,TRBV5-1
CASSPRGRITEAFF,TGTGCCAGCAGCCCCCGCGGAAGAATCACTGAAGCTTTCTTT,.,TRBJ1-1,many,TRBV11-3
CSARGLAGGPYEQYF,TGCAGTGCTCGAGGGCTAGCGGGGGGCCCCTACGAGCAGTACTTC,TRBD2,TRBJ2-7,medium-sized,TRBV20-1
CASSVGVDSPLHF,TGTGCCAGCAGCGTAGGGGTGGATTCACCCCTCCACTTT,.,TRBJ1-6,many,TRBV9
CASSPGTGDTEAFF,TGTGCCAGCAGTCCCGGGACAGGAGACACTGAAGCTTTCTTT,TRBD1,TRBJ1-1,medium-sized,TRBV2
CAWSVLRRDRAYGYTF,TGTGCCTGGAGTGTATTAAGGAGAGACAGGGCCTATGGCTACACCTTC,TRBD1,TRBJ1-2,.,TRBV30
CASSRYAHPGTGEEAQYF,TGTGCCAGCAGCCGCTACGCCCATCCCGGGACAGGGGAAGAGGCCCAGTACTTC,TRBD1,TRBJ2-5,.,TRBV28
CASSLGGGPYNEQFF,TGTGCCAGCAGCTTGGGGGGGGGCCCCTACAATGAGCAGTTCTTC,.,TRBJ2-1,.,TRBV5-5
CASSEAGDITDTQYF,TGTGCCAGCAGTGAAGCGGGGGATATCACAGATACGCAGTATTTT,.,TRBJ2-3,medium-sized,TRBV2
CASSQDRNTEAFF,TGTGCCAGCTCACAAGACAGGAACACTGAAGCTTTCTTT,.,TRBJ1-1,medium-sized,TRBV18
CASSFSGGSSYEQYF,TGTGCCAGCAGTTTCTCAGGTGGGTCCTCCTACGAGCAGTACTTC,.,TRBJ2-7,medium-sized,TRBV27
CASSLGARGNTYEQYF,TGTGCCAGCAGCTTAGGTGCCCGGGGGAACACCTACGAGCAGTACTTC,.,TRBJ2-7,medium-sized,TRBV7-2
CASRPAGGGYERYF,TGTGCCAGCAGGCCAGCAGGGGGCGGGTACGAGCGGTACTTC,TRBD1,TRBJ2-7,.,TRBV28
CASSQEGGWNEQFF,TGTGCCAGCAGCCAAGAAGGCGGCTGGAATGAGCAGTTCTTC,.,TRBJ2-1,many,TRBV3-1
CASSPQGWANYGYTF,TGTGCCAGCAGCCCACAGGGGTGGGCTAACTATGGCTACACCTTC,TRBD1,TRBJ1-2,many,TRBV7-9
CASSHPSGTANQPQHF,TGTGCCAGCAGCCATCCCTCCGGGACAGCTAATCAGCCCCAGCATTTT,TRBD1,TRBJ1-5,.,TRBV28
CASRWTSGEALNEQFF,TGTGCCAGCCGGTGGACTAGCGGGGAAGCTCTCAATGAGCAGTTCTTC,TRBD2,TRBJ2-1,.,TRBV27
CASSLGGVGTDTQYF,TGTGCCAGCAGCTTAGGTGGGGTTGGCACAGATACGCAGTATTTT,.,TRBJ2-3,medium-sized,TRBV7-9
CASSLSQGPTEAFF,TGTGCCAGCAGCTTGTCGCAGGGGCCGACTGAAGCTTTCTTT,.,TRBJ1-1,medium-sized,TRBV11-2
CASSLAKGLSYNEQFF,TGTGCCAGCAGTTTAGCGAAAGGACTATCCTACAATGAGCAGTTCTTC,.,TRBJ2-1,many,TRBV12-3/TRBV12-4
CAWSVLLGGTDTQYF,TGTGCCTGGAGTGTACTCCTAGGGGGCACAGATACGCAGTATTTT,.,TRBJ2-3,.,TRBV30
CASSLVAGGPFVF,TGCGCCAGCAGCTTGGTAGCGGGGGGGCCTTTTGTCTTC,TRBD2,TRBJ2-1,many,TRBV5-1
CASSSHTDTQYF,TGCGCCAGCAGCTCTCACACAGATACGCAGTATTTT,.,TRBJ2-3,medium-sized,TRBV5-1
CASSPTGPGTGELFF,TGCGCCAGCAGCCCGACAGGGCCTGGTACCGGGGAGCTGTTTTTT,TRBD1,TRBJ2-2,medium-sized,TRBV4-1
CASSVTRSGETQYF,TGCGCCAGCAGCGTTACTAGGAGTGGGGAGACCCAGTACTTC,.,TRBJ2-5,few,TRBV5-1
CSVEGWQGNEQFF,TGCAGCGTTGAAGGATGGCAGGGCAATGAGCAGTTCTTC,.,TRBJ2-1,.,TRBV29-1
CASSPGAFTDTQYF,TGTGCCAGCAGCCCAGGGGCTTTTACTGATACGCAGTATTTT,.,TRBJ2-3,medium-sized,TRBV6-1
CSLGTGSETQYF,TGCAGCCTGGGGACAGGGTCAGAGACCCAGTACTTC,TRBD1,TRBJ2-5,few,TRBV29-1
CSARGPGQGRYEQYF,TGCAGTGCTAGAGGTCCGGGACAGGGCAGGTACGAGCAGTACTTC,TRBD1,TRBJ2-7,medium-sized,TRBV20-1
CASRLDGNGNQPQHF,TGTGCCAGTAGACTCGATGGGAATGGCAATCAGCCCCAGCATTTT,.,TRBJ1-5,many,TRBV19
CASTPGPRIQCF,TGTGCCAGCACCCCAGGACCGAGGATTCAGTGCTTC,.,TRBJ2-4,.,TRBV27
CASTIGASNYGYTF,TGTGCCAGCACTATCGGGGCCTCTAACTATGGCTACACCTTC,.,TRBJ1-2,many,TRBV5-4
CASSSLRGPGANVLTF,TGTGCCAGCAGCTCCTTGAGGGGGCCAGGGGCCAACGTCCTGACTTTC,TRBD1,TRBJ2-6,many,TRBV7-9
CSARDPASGEQETQYF,TGCAGTGCTAGAGATCCGGCTAGCGGGGAACAAGAGACCCAGTACTTC,TRBD2,TRBJ2-5,medium-sized,TRBV20-1